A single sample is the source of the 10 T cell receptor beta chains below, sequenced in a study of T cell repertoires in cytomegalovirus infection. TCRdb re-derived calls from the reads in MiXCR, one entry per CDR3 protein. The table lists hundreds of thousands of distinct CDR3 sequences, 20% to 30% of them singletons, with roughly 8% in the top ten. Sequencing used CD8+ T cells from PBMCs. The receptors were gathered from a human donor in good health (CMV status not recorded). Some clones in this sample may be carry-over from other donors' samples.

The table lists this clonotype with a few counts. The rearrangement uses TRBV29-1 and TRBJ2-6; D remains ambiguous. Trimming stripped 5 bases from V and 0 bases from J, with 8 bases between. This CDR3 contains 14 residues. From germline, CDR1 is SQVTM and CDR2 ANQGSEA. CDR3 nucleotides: TGCAGCGTTTTATTGGTCTCTGGGGCCAACGTCCTGACTTTC. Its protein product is CSVLLVSGANVLTF.

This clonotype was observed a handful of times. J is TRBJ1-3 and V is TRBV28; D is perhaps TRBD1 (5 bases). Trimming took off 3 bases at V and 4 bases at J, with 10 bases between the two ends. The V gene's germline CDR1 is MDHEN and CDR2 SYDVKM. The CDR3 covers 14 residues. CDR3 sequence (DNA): TGTGCCAGCAGTTTGGGGGTGAGAGGAAACACCATATATTTT. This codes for CASSLGVRGNTIYF.

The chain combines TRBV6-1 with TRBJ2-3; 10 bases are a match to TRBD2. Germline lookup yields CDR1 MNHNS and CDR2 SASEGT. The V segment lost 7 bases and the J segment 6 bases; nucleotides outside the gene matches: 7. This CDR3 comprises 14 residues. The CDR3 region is CASKTSGVFDTQYF. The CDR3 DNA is TGTGCCAGCAAAACTAGCGGGGTGTTCGATACGCAGTATTTT.

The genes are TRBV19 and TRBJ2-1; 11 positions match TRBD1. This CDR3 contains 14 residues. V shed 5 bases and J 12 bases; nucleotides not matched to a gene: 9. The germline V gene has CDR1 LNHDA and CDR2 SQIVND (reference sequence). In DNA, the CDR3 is TGTGCCAGTAGTTCCCGGACAGGGGGCAGTGTGCAGTTCTTC. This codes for CASSSRTGGSVQFF.

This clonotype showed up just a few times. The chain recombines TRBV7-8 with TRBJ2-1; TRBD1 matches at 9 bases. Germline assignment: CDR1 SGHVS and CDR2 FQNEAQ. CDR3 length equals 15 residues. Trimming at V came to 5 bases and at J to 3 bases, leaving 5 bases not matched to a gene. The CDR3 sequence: CASSRTGVVYNEQFF. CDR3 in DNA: TGTGCCAGCAGCAGGACAGGGGTGGTCTACAATGAGCAGTTCTTC.

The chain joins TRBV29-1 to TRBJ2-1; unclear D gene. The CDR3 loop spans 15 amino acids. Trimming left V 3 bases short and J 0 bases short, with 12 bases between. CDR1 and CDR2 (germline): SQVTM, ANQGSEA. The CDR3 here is CSVDGLPGSYNEQFF. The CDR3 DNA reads TGCAGCGTTGATGGGCTACCGGGCTCCTACAATGAGCAGTTCTTC.

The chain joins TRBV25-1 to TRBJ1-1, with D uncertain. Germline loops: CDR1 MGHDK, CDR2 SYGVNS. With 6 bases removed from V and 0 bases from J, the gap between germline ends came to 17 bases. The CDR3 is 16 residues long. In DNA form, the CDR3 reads TGTGCCAGCAGCGGGAGGCCCTTCGTCCTGAACACTGAAGCTTTCTTT. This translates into CASSGRPFVLNTEAFF. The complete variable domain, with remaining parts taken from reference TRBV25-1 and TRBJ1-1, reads EADIYQTPRYLVIGTGKKITLECSQTMGHDKMYWYQQDPGMELHLIHYSYGVNSTEKGDLSSESTVSRIRTEHFPLTLESARPSHTSQYLCASSGRPFVLNTEAFFGQGTRLTVV.

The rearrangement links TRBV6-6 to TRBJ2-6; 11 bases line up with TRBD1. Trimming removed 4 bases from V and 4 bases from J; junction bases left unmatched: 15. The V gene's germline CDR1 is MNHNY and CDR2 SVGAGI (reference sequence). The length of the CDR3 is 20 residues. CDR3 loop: CASSSANIGQGAWGANVLTF. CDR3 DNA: TGTGCCAGCAGTTCTGCCAATATTGGACAGGGGGCTTGGGGGGCCAACGTCCTGACTTTC.

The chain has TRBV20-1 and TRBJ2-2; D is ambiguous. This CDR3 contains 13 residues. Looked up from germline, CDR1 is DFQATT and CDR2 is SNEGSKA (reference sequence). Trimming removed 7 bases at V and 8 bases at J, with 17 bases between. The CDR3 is CSVPSFIGGELFF. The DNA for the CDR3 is TGCAGTGTCCCGTCTTTCATAGGAGGGGAGCTGTTTTTT.

CDR3 coding DNA: TGTGCCAGCAGCTTGCGGGGGACAGGCACCAGCGAGCAGTTCTTC. Residues: CASSLRGTGTSEQFF. The chain couples TRBV13 to TRBJ2-1; D may be TRBD1 (8 bases). Trimming shortened V by 3 bases and J by 10 bases, and 19 bases separated the two germline ends. Germline assignment: CDR1 PRHDT and CDR2 FYEKMQ (reference sequence). The CDR3 length is 15 residues.